The entry below gives a single T cell receptor (beta chain) sequence along with its context. The entry originates in a study of blood T cell repertoires in COVID-19. Original methodology: Quantification of nucleated cells was approximated via reference gene primer amplification. Data came from immunoSEQ multiplex PCR; TCRdb stores just in-frame clones and leaves some out. V and J calls and clone size are given by that table; D and trimming were obtained from the DNA. Here the sample spans about 280,000 clones, 86% being singletons. With 7 bases removed from V and 2 bases from J, the gap between germline ends came to 12 bases. This CDR3 comprises 15 residues. Germline lookup yields CDR1 MNHEY and CDR2 SMNVEV (reference sequence).

The sequence was collected from a woman aged 25-40 years who had recovered from COVID-19. Sequencing was carried out using peripheral blood. This chain links TRBV27 with TRBJ2-6; D is perhaps TRBD2 (7 bases). Written as DNA, the CDR3 is TGTGCCAGCACGAACGGGGGGCCTGGGGCCAACGTCCTGACTTTC. Its protein is CASTNGGPGANVLTF.